This T cell receptor (beta chain) originates from a study of Tregs in tolerant kidney transplant recipients. Study-level results: No direct test of biological reproducibility was done here.

The table came from immunoSEQ multiplex PCR; TCRdb's copy has only in-frame clones and leaves some out. Of 75,000 to 85,000 clones listed, roughly 90% are singletons. CDR3 length equals 13 residues. V shed 1 base and J shed 3 bases, with 8 bases lying between them. From germline, CDR1 is SGHKS and CDR2 YYEKEE (reference sequence). As concerns this clone: The antigen is not known.

The chain combines TRBV5-5 with TRBJ2-7; TRBD1 is a possible D gene (6 bases). The clonotype comes from a human donor who received a combined kidney and bone marrow transplant. The specimen comprised Tregs from blood, sampled before the transplant. The CDR3 DNA sequence: TGTGCCAGCAGCTTGACAGGGCTCTACGAGCAGTACTTC. Translating it yields CASSLTGLYEQYF.